Listed below are T cell receptor beta chains from one sample, sequenced in a study of T cell responses to AZD1222 COVID-19 vaccine. Generated by immunoSEQ multiplex PCR, the TCRdb table keeps only in-frame clones and is missing some. The table shows some 120,000 clones, with under 95% occurring only once. Sample: peripheral blood, taken on day 0 of AZD1222 vaccination. These receptors all stem from an adult in good health. The conserved cysteine and the conserved F or W are not part of the CDR3 here.

j_call v_call cdr3_aa
TRBJ1-3 TRBV7-2 ASSLQGTFSGNTIY
TRBJ2-5 TRBV18 ASSPLQDQETQY
TRBJ1-5 TRBV10-3 AISADRGSNQPQH
TRBJ1-2 TRBV9 ASSVAQGDSGYT
TRBJ1-5 TRBV3-1/TRBV3-2 ASSQARNQPQH
TRBJ2-7 TRBV11-2 ASSLYPTPYEQY
TRBJ2-7 TRBV9 ASSVDAGGPHEQY
TRBJ2-5 TRBV7-9 ASSSNGREPQETQY
TRBJ2-7 TRBV7-9 ASSRSGGSLGQY
TRBJ2-7 TRBV27 ASSPYGGVGEQY
TRBJ2-7 TRBV3-1/TRBV3-2 DRELAGPPYEQY
TRBJ1-2 TRBV7-9 ASSYSGGKSYGYT
TRBJ2-2 TRBV5-6 ASSSLVKQGNTGELF
TRBJ1-1 TRBV27 ASSPLTGQNTEAF
TRBJ2-2 TRBV9 ASSAGSLVTGELF
TRBJ1-1 TRBV6-5 ASSYSTGEAF
TRBJ2-1 TRBV27 ASMNPTETYNEQF
TRBJ2-5 TRBV11-2 ASKGQGGWETQY
TRBJ1-3 TRBV5-6 ASKIWGGNTIY
TRBJ2-7 TRBV6-6 ASTGRISSYEQY
TRBJ1-3 TRBV5-1 ASREGGISGNTIY
TRBJ1-2 TRBV24-1 ATSLIGQPGYT
TRBJ1-2 TRBV2 ASSEVAGANYGYT
TRBJ1-4 TRBV18 ASSPLEGGEKLF
TRBJ2-7 TRBV2 ASSRDRGQYEQY
TRBJ2-2 TRBV10-1 ASGRVRTGELF
TRBJ2-2 TRBV18 ASSDRLTGELF